These 30 T cell receptor beta chains were sequenced from one sample in a study of beta chain features in type 1 diabetes (dated by TCRdb to between 2018 and 2020). The paper's findings and limits, for the study overall: A moderate but significant shortening of TCRB CDR3 length was observed in type 1 diabetes patients in all four CD4+ subsets.

No cognate antigen is known for these TCRs. The library was built by means of the immunoSEQ multiplex PCR assay. The entire amount of isolated RNA was reverse transcribed using the High Capacity cDNA Reverse Transcription Kit, so the sequenced TCRB transcripts were expressed ones. Imported from immuneACCESS, the table was reduced by TCRdb to in-frame sequences with V and J called. These copies leave out some clones; in studies compared against another copy, an unresolved V gene accounts for under half, and the cause of the remainder is not known. The sample yields 200,000 to 300,000 clones; about 14% were counted once. Clones ranked in the top ten supply 0.015% to 0.02% of the sample. Sequenced input: naive CD4+ T cells from blood. Reading the label with the study, this specimen's cell subset or site is: true naive CD4+ T cells. Every receptor here comes from a man aged 25-40 years with type 1 diabetes.

The chain uses TRBV11-3 and TRBJ1-1; D is undetermined. There are 13 residues in the CDR3. The V and J ends lost 4 bases and 1 base respectively, with 7 bases between them. Germline-derived CDR1 and CDR2 are SGHNT and YENEEA. DNA for the CDR3: TGTGCCAGCAGCTCCCAGGAGAACACTGAAGCTTTCTTT. The encoded protein is CASSSQENTEAFF.

The V gene is TRBV6-5, the J gene TRBJ2-7, with 7 bases matching TRBD2. CDR1 and CDR2 from the germline V gene are MNHEY and SVGAGI. The V segment lost 7 bases and the J segment 6 bases; nucleotides outside the gene matches: 12. The CDR3 covers 14 residues. The CDR3 bases are TGTGCCAGCACCCAGCCGGGGGGAGCAGGCGAGCAGTACTTC. Protein product: CASTQPGGAGEQYF.

The V call is TRBV15, the J call TRBJ2-7; D call uncertain. Germline CDR1 and CDR2: LNHNV and YYDKDF (reference sequence). Trimming shortened V by 8 bases and J by 6 bases, and 11 bases separated the two germline ends. The CDR3 loop spans 11 amino acids. The CDR3 reads CATPRIGEQYF. The CDR3 bases are TGTGCCACCCCTAGAATAGGCGAGCAGTACTTC.

The rearrangement uses TRBV9 and TRBJ2-1; TRBD2 matches at 7 bases. The CDR3 totals 15 residues. CDR1 is SGDLS, CDR2 YYNGEE, per germline. The trim removed 4 bases at V and 6 bases at J, leaving 10 bases unmatched. The CDR3 here is CASSLGGILSNEQFF. The DNA for the CDR3 is TGTGCCAGCAGCCTCGGGGGGATTTTGTCCAATGAGCAGTTCTTC.

In its sample, this clone was seen a few times. This chain connects TRBV30 to TRBJ1-2; D not certain. Per germline, CDR1 GTSNPN and CDR2 SVGIG (reference sequence). This CDR3 contains 11 residues. Trimming left V 4 bases short and J 6 bases short, with 9 bases between. The CDR3: CAWTVEHGYTF. CDR3 nucleotides: TGTGCCTGGACCGTGGAGCATGGCTACACCTTC. The whole variable domain, remainder taken from reference TRBV30 and TRBJ1-2, is SQTIHQWPATLVQPVGSPLSLECTVEGTSNPNLYWYRQAAGRGLQLLFYSVGIGQISSEVPQNLSASRPQDRQFILSSKKLLLSDSGFYLCAWTVEHGYTFGSGTRLTVV.

In its sample, this clone was seen a few times. This chain joins TRBV6-1 and TRBJ2-3; D perhaps matches TRBD2 (5 bases). Trimming cost V 10 bases and J 1 base, with 9 bases left between them. CDR1 and CDR2 (germline): MNHNS, SASEGT. The length of the CDR3 is 12 residues. As DNA, the CDR3 is TGTGCCATCCGGGATCGCACAGATACGCAGTATTTT. As protein: CAIRDRTDTQYF.

This chain links TRBV9 with TRBJ1-4; maybe TRBD1 (6 bases). The CDR3 sequence is 15 residues long. Trimming removed 0 bases at V and 6 bases at J, with 12 bases between. Germline V gene sequence: CDR1 SGDLS, CDR2 YYNGEE. This CDR3 reads CASSVGTAGDEKLFF. In nucleotides, the CDR3 is TGTGCCAGCAGCGTAGGGACAGCCGGGGATGAAAAACTGTTTTTT.

The J gene is TRBJ2-2, the V gene TRBV29-1; TRBD1 matches at 10 bases. There are 13 residues in the CDR3. Germline loops: CDR1 SQVTM, CDR2 ANQGSEA. The ends lost 6 bases at V and 15 bases at J; junction bases unmatched: 13. The CDR3 DNA reads as TGCAGCGTGGGGGACAGGGGCCTCTCCCGGATGTTTTTT. Translated, it gives CSVGDRGLSRMFF.

The chain has TRBV11-2 and TRBJ2-2; D might be TRBD2 (6 bases). The CDR3 is 15 residues long. The germline V gene encodes CDR1 SGHAT and CDR2 FQNNGV. V dropped 0 bases and J dropped 7 bases, with 12 bases sitting between them. The DNA of the CDR3 is TGTGCCAGCAGCTTAGATCGGCGGGGCGGCGGGGAGCTGTTTTTT. This gives the protein CASSLDRRGGGELFF.

The J gene is TRBJ2-7, the V gene TRBV6-6, with D tentatively TRBD2 (5 bases). This CDR3 comprises 13 residues. From germline, CDR1 is MNHNY and CDR2 SVGAGI (reference sequence). Trimming shortened V by 7 bases and J by 1 base, and 11 bases separated the two germline ends. CDR3 in DNA: TGTGCCAGCACCAGCGGCGGGTCCTACGAGCAGTACTTC. Its translation is CASTSGGSYEQYF.

The table lists this clone with many counts. V gene TRBV10-3 combines with J gene TRBJ2-7; D is unclear. The V gene lost 2 bases and the J gene lost 5 bases, with 7 bases spanning the gap. This CDR3 contains 12 residues. Germline V lookup: CDR1 ENHRY, CDR2 SYGVKD. The CDR3 region is CAISERVNEQYF. DNA for the CDR3: TGTGCCATCAGTGAGCGGGTGAACGAGCAGTACTTC.

The chain is built from TRBV30 and TRBJ2-2; D gene ambiguous. The CDR3 totals 14 residues. Germline V gene data show CDR1 as GTSNPN and CDR2 as SVGIG (reference sequence). Trimming cost V 7 bases and J 1 base, with 13 bases left between them. In nucleotides, the CDR3 is TGTGCCTCTCCGTCGGGTCTGAACACCGGGGAGCTGTTTTTT. It codes for CASPSGLNTGELFF.

The chain couples TRBV9 to TRBJ1-2; TRBD1 matches at 9 bases. Trimming at V came to 3 bases and at J to 6 bases, leaving 12 bases not matched to a gene. The CDR3 spans 16 residues. The germline V gene has CDR1 SGDLS and CDR2 YYNGEE. CDR3 in DNA: TGTGCCAGCAGCGGTTCACGGGACAGGGATGGGAATGGCTACACCTTC. Translated, it gives CASSGSRDRDGNGYTF.

This clone has more than one count but fewer than ten. The chain employs TRBV5-4 and TRBJ2-2, with TRBD2 identical over 15 bases. Germline V CDR1 and CDR2: SGHNT, YYREEE (reference sequence). V lost 3 bases and J lost 5; bases outside the gene matches: 14. CDR3 length: 20 residues. The CDR3 loop is CASSWRGTSGGNLRTGELFF. The CDR3 DNA is TGTGCCAGCAGCTGGAGAGGGACTAGCGGGGGGAACCTCCGTACCGGGGAGCTGTTTTTT. The variable domain in full, completed from reference TRBV5-4 and TRBJ2-2, reads ETGVTQSPTHLIKTRGQQVTLRCSSQSGHNTVSWYQQALGQGPQFIFQYYREEENGRGNFPPRFSGLQFPNYSSELNVNALELDDSALYLCASSWRGTSGGNLRTGELFFGEGSRLTVL.

The chain couples TRBV5-1 to TRBJ2-3, with 9 nucleotides matching TRBD2. The CDR3 length is 17 residues. The germline gives CDR1 SGHRS, CDR2 YFSETQ. V lost 4 bases and J lost 0; bases outside the gene matches: 9. CDR3 nucleotide sequence: TGCGCCAGCAGCCTCAGACTAGCGGAGATTAGCACAGATACGCAGTATTTT. Its translation is CASSLRLAEISTDTQYF.

The table lists this clone with a few counts. The rearrangement joins TRBV30 to TRBJ1-1, with TRBD1 as a possible D gene (5 bases). The CDR3 loop spans 12 amino acids. CDR1 and CDR2 (germline): GTSNPN, SVGIG (reference sequence). Trimming cost V 5 bases and J 6 bases, with 13 bases left between them. Here the CDR3 DNA reads TGTGCCTGGGGGGCAGGGTCGGCTGAAGCTTTCTTT. Its protein is CAWGAGSAEAFF.

The gene calls are TRBV5-1 and TRBJ1-6; no definite D call. Looked up from germline, CDR1 is SGHRS and CDR2 is YFSETQ. The V end was cut by 5 bases, the J end by 3 bases, with 6 bases between. The CDR3 is 13 amino acids. CDR3 sequence: CASRADYNSPLHF. The DNA of the CDR3 is TGCGCCAGCAGAGCCGACTATAATTCACCCCTCCACTTT.

V usage is TRBV5-1 and J usage is TRBJ2-1, with a weak D call TRBD2 (6 bases). The CDR3 covers 15 residues. Germline V lookup: CDR1 SGHRS, CDR2 YFSETQ. Trimming pared 0 bases from V and 5 bases from J, leaving 12 bases between. The CDR3 is CASSLAASVHNEQFF. The CDR3 DNA follows: TGCGCCAGCAGCTTGGCGGCTAGCGTTCACAATGAGCAGTTCTTC. The full variable domain, with the rest looked up from reference TRBV5-1 and TRBJ2-1, is KAGVTQTPRYLIKTRGQQVTLSCSPISGHRSVSWYQQTPGQGLQFLFEYFSETQRNKGNFPGRFSGRQFSNSRSEMNVSTLELGDSALYLCASSLAASVHNEQFFGPGTRLTVL.

This clone was seen a few times. The rearrangement joins TRBV5-1 to TRBJ2-5; 10 bases align to TRBD1. The germline gives CDR1 SGHRS, CDR2 YFSETQ. The CDR3 has 15 amino acids. V lost 1 base, J lost 6 bases, and 6 bases stayed unmatched. The CDR3 sequence: CASSLTGQGTKTQYF. As DNA, the CDR3 is TGCGCCAGCAGCTTGACGGGACAGGGGACGAAGACCCAGTACTTC.

This clone showed up just a few times. J is TRBJ2-7 and V is TRBV10-3; no clear D. The germline V gene encodes CDR1 ENHRY and CDR2 SYGVKD. The V end lost 5 bases, the J end lost 3 bases, and 5 bases lay between the germline ends. CDR3 length: 11 amino acids. The CDR3: CAISQNYEQYF. CDR3 DNA: TGTGCCATCAGTCAGAACTACGAGCAGTACTTC.

In regard to this clone: Other DNA sequences from this sample encode an identical CDR3 as well. CDR3 loop: CAWSPSGGAGNEQFF. The CDR3 region has the DNA TGTGCCTGGAGCCCTAGCGGAGGGGCGGGGAATGAGCAGTTCTTC. The rearrangement joins TRBV30 to TRBJ2-1; 7 bases map to TRBD2. Germline lookup yields CDR1 GTSNPN and CDR2 SVGIG (reference sequence). There are 15 residues in the CDR3. V dropped 3 bases and J dropped 7; count of bases not matched to a gene: 12.

The V and J genes are TRBV11-2 and TRBJ1-2, with no clear D. The germline gives CDR1 SGHAT, CDR2 FQNNGV. This CDR3 contains 17 residues. V lost 2 bases to trimming and J lost 8 bases, with 24 bases between them. Written as DNA, the CDR3 is TGTGCCAGCAGCTTATTGAGTCACCAGGCAGCCGGCGTGGGCTACACCTTC. It is translated as CASSLLSHQAAGVGYTF.

V is TRBV6-5 and J is TRBJ2-4; TRBD2 aligns across 7 bases. In germline, CDR1 is MNHEY, CDR2 SVGAGI. CDR3 length: 15 residues. The V and J ends lost 7 bases and 5 bases, in that order; junction bases with no gene match: 11. The CDR3 sequence: CASTSGGRGENIQYF. In DNA, the CDR3 is TGTGCCAGCACTAGTGGTGGGAGGGGAGAAAACATTCAGTACTTC.

The rearrangement joins TRBV19 to TRBJ2-3, with 10 bases fitting TRBD2. CDR1 is LNHDA, CDR2 SQIVND, per germline (reference sequence). V dropped 3 bases and J dropped 5; count of bases not matched to a gene: 8. The CDR3 has 16 amino acids. The CDR3 DNA reads as TGTGCCAGTAGTATGGGTCTAGCGGGGGTTAGAGATACGCAGTATTTT. Its protein is CASSMGLAGVRDTQYF. The full variable domain, rest sourced from reference TRBV19 and TRBJ2-3, is DGGITQSPKYLFRKEGQNVTLSCEQNLNHDAMYWYRQDPGQGLRLIYYSQIVNDFQKGDIAEGYSVSREKKESFPLTVTSAQKNPTAFYLCASSMGLAGVRDTQYFGPGTRLTVL.

Only a few counts were recorded for this clone. This sequence joins TRBV9 and TRBJ1-5, with D perhaps TRBD1 (5 bases). This CDR3 region has 15 residues. Germline V gene sequence: CDR1 SGDLS, CDR2 YYNGEE. Trimming left V 3 bases short and J 2 bases short, with 12 bases between. The CDR3 bases are TGTGCCAGCAGCGAGGGGCTCGGAGGCAATCAGCCCCAGCATTTT. Its protein product is CASSEGLGGNQPQHF.

This clone was observed a few times. The chain recombines TRBV29-1 with TRBJ2-3, with TRBD2 as a possible D gene (6 bases). In germline, CDR1 is SQVTM, CDR2 ANQGSEA. The CDR3 has 15 amino acids. Between the trimmed V and J ends, which lost 7 bases and 0 bases, there was a span of 17 bases. This CDR3 is CSGSGLSSSTDTQYF. As DNA, the CDR3 is TGCAGCGGTAGTGGACTATCCTCTAGCACAGATACGCAGTATTTT.

Only a few counts were recorded for this clone. The rearrangement uses TRBV27 and TRBJ1-1, with a possible D match to TRBD1 (5 bases). CDR3 length: 14 amino acids. CDR1 and CDR2 from the germline V gene are MNHEY and SMNVEV (reference sequence). Trimming pared 5 bases from V and 3 bases from J, leaving 13 bases between. In DNA form, the CDR3 reads TGTGCCAGCAGTCCCTATGGGGCGGACACTGAAGCTTTCTTT. Protein product: CASSPYGADTEAFF.

This clone has more than one count but fewer than ten. J is TRBJ2-7 and V is TRBV2; 8 bases are a match to TRBD1. V lost 10 bases to trimming and J lost 1 base; unmatched junction nucleotides: 12. CDR3 length: 15 amino acids. Germline loops: CDR1 SNHLY, CDR2 FYNNEI. Written as DNA, the CDR3 is TGTGCCATCCTTGAGCCGGGACAGGCTTCCTACGAGCAGTACTTC. Translation gives CAILEPGQASYEQYF.

The chain joins TRBV5-4 to TRBJ1-1; the D is unclear. With 0 bases removed from V and 4 bases from J, the gap between germline ends came to 7 bases. This CDR3 is 13 amino acids long. CDR1 and CDR2 from the germline V gene are SGHNT and YYREEE (reference sequence). The CDR3 sequence is CASSLGQFTEAFF. The CDR3 bases are TGTGCCAGCAGCTTGGGGCAGTTCACTGAAGCTTTCTTT.

The chain has TRBV5-4 and TRBJ2-1, with a weak D call TRBD1 (7 bases). Between the trimmed V and J ends, which lost 2 bases and 7 bases, there was a span of 10 bases. CDR3 size: 13 residues. Germline V lookup: CDR1 SGHNT, CDR2 YYREEE (reference sequence). The CDR3 here is CASSFRGVNEQFF. The CDR3 DNA reads as TGTGCCAGCAGCTTCAGGGGGGTAAATGAGCAGTTCTTC.